This TCR beta chain stems from a study of regulatory T cells in long-lasting Graves disease. Overall study context: Positive TSH receptor antibodies alongside over 5 years of antithyroid drugs were what marked Graves' disease as persistent. Study outcomes and limitations: TCR diversity was lower in persistent Graves' patients than in newly diagnosed ones. New patients shared about a thousand public clonotypes, fewer than the roughly 2,700 shared by persistent patients.

This CDR3 region has 14 residues. Germline loops: CDR1 SGHAT, CDR2 FQNNGV. Building the TCR beta libraries relied on iRepertoire HTBI primers, and CDR3 regions underwent Arm-PCR. MiXCR, applied by TCRdb to the multiplex PCR reads, yields one record per CDR3 protein. The table has 600,000 to 850,000 distinct CDR3 sequences, about 32% seen once. Time point meaning: persistent/refractory GD, antithyroid drugs over 5 years with positive TRAb. With RNA extracted from PBMCs as input, the TCR library was made. From each patient, 8 to 10 milliliters of peripheral blood was drawn and collected into an EDTA anticoagulant tube. As to this clonotype: Its antigen is as yet unknown. The germline gene is not matched at one end of the junction; a read error may be the cause.

This chain joins TRBV11-2 and TRBJ2-5; 7 bases match TRBD1. Material: peripheral blood mononuclear cells (PBMCs), obtained when the disease was refractory, from a patient treated with antithyroid drugs. The receptor comes from a female donor with Graves disease. DNA of the CDR3: TGTGCCAACAGCTTCAGGGGGAACCAAGAGACCCAGTACTTC. Encoded protein: CANSFRGNQETQYF.